The next 17 T cell receptor beta chains were all read from a single sample in a study of cytomegalovirus exposure and HLA in healthy donors. Produced via immunoSEQ multiplex PCR; TCRdb's table is partial and in-frame only. The table lists about 54,000 clones, about nine tenths of them singletons. Sequencing was carried out using PBMCs. The receptors come from a woman aged 18-29 years in good health and CMV-seropositive.

This clone came up once. The genes are TRBV19 and TRBJ2-7; 7 bases agree with TRBD1. The germline V gene has CDR1 LNHDA and CDR2 SQIVND (reference sequence). CDR3 length equals 14 residues. The V gene end was trimmed by 4 bases and the J gene end by 2 bases; junction bases not matched to a gene: 5. The CDR3 here is CASSTSGGTYEQYF. The CDR3 DNA sequence: TGTGCCAGTAGTACCTCAGGGGGTACCTACGAGCAGTACTTC.

The chain recombines TRBV6-1 with TRBJ2-7; 8 nucleotides align to TRBD1. The CDR3 length is 15 residues. The V and J ends lost 6 bases and 3 bases, in that order; junction bases with no gene match: 10. Germline V gene lookup returns CDR1 MNHNS and CDR2 SASEGT. The CDR3 spells CASRTGQALNYEQYF. Written as DNA, the CDR3 is TGTGCCAGCAGGACGGGACAGGCTCTGAACTACGAGCAGTACTTC.

This rearrangement joins TRBV30 to TRBJ1-1, with a possible D match to TRBD1 (6 bases). V lost 2 bases and J 4 bases, leaving 11 bases between the germline ends. Germline V gene data show CDR1 as GTSNPN and CDR2 as SVGIG (reference sequence). The CDR3 is 13 residues long. The CDR3 coding sequence is TGTGCCTGGAGTAATCAGGGGATCACTGAAGCTTTCTTT. The encoded protein is CAWSNQGITEAFF.

This chain connects TRBV30 to TRBJ2-5, with D hard to call. Trimming stripped 4 bases from V and 1 base from J, with 10 bases between. The germline V gene has CDR1 GTSNPN and CDR2 SVGIG (reference sequence). The CDR3 has 13 amino acids. The CDR3 reads CAWTNGFQETQYF. CDR3 bases: TGTGCCTGGACAAACGGTTTCCAAGAGACCCAGTACTTC.

The V call is TRBV19, the J call TRBJ1-1, with no clear D. Trimming took off 6 bases at V and 3 bases at J, with 20 bases between the two ends. The germline gives CDR1 LNHDA, CDR2 SQIVND (reference sequence). The CDR3 length is 16 residues. The CDR3 DNA follows: TGTGCCAGTAGGACGGGGAGGACGACCTCAGACACTGAAGCTTTCTTT. Amino acids: CASRTGRTTSDTEAFF.

V and J are TRBV19 and TRBJ1-1, with TRBD1 matching 9 bases. This CDR3 spans 16 amino acids. The V gene's germline CDR1 is LNHDA and CDR2 SQIVND (reference sequence). Losses at the gene ends were 7 bases for V and 0 bases for J; bases not matched to a gene: 9. In DNA, the CDR3 is TGTGCCAGTATATCTAGACAGGGGGGTATGAACACTGAAGCTTTCTTT. Its protein is CASISRQGGMNTEAFF.

V is TRBV19 and J is TRBJ1-2; D gene unclear. The CDR3 length is 13 residues. V lost 3 bases to trimming and J lost 4 bases, with 9 bases between them. The germline gives CDR1 LNHDA, CDR2 SQIVND (reference sequence). CDR3: CASSIHRFYGYTF. In DNA, the CDR3 is TGTGCCAGTAGTATCCACAGATTCTATGGCTACACCTTC.

This chain links TRBV29-1 with TRBJ2-1, with a tentative D call TRBD2 (7 bases). Trimming took 6 bases from V and 15 from J, leaving 18 bases between them. The CDR3 has 11 residues. The V gene's germline CDR1 is SQVTM and CDR2 ANQGSEA. CDR3 coding DNA: TGCAGCGTCCCGAAGTCGGGGGGCCGGTTCTTC. The encoded protein is CSVPKSGGRFF.

This clone showed up just a few times. A read error may account for a junction end that differs from germline. This sequence joins TRBV4-1 and TRBJ1-2, with a weak D call TRBD1 (6 bases). This CDR3 spans 13 amino acids. Germline V gives CDR1 MGHRA, CDR2 YSYEKL. The CDR3 region has the DNA TGCGCCAGCAGCCAAGAAACAGGGCGGCTGAGCTCATTC. It codes for CASSQETGRLSSF.

This clone is a singleton in its sample. The chain combines TRBV5-4 with TRBJ1-3; TRBD1 might be the D (6 bases). This CDR3 is built from 14 residues. CDR1 and CDR2 (germline): SGHNT, YYREEE (reference sequence). V lost 4 bases and J 3 bases, leaving 11 bases between the germline ends. As DNA, the CDR3 is TGTGCCAGCAGCCTCCAAGGGGGTGGAAACACCATATATTTT. Amino acids: CASSLQGGGNTIYF.

The chain couples TRBV29-1 to TRBJ2-3, with 11 bases that match TRBD2. The CDR3 covers 15 residues. Germline V gene data show CDR1 as SQVTM and CDR2 as ANQGSEA. V gave up 6 bases and J gave up 5 bases; unmatched junction bases: 10. The CDR3 region is CSVNIAGGPGDTQYF. Here the CDR3 DNA reads TGCAGCGTAAATATAGCGGGGGGGCCAGGAGATACGCAGTATTTT.

The chain couples TRBV28 to TRBJ1-2; weak D call: TRBD1 (6 bases). In germline, CDR1 is MDHEN, CDR2 SYDVKM. Deletions cut 5 bases from V and 2 bases from J, with 9 bases between. The CDR3 contains 13 residues. CDR3 coding DNA: TGTGCCAGCAGTAAGGGACAAAACTATGGCTACACCTTC. Protein product: CASSKGQNYGYTF.

This chain connects TRBV6-6 to TRBJ2-7; tentative D call: TRBD2 (5 bases). V was cut by 5 bases and J by 2 bases, with 16 bases left in between. Looked up from germline, CDR1 is MNHNY and CDR2 is SVGAGI (reference sequence). This CDR3 is built from 15 residues. The CDR3 reads CASSPLSFGAYEQYF. In DNA form, the CDR3 reads TGTGCCAGCAGTCCACTCTCGTTCGGGGCCTACGAGCAGTACTTC.

This rearrangement joins TRBV4-3 to TRBJ2-5, with 7 nucleotides matching TRBD2. From germline, CDR1 is LGHNA and CDR2 YSLEER. CDR3 length: 14 residues. V lost 0 bases and J lost 3; bases outside the gene matches: 1. CDR3 DNA: TGCGCCAGCAGCCAAGACACTAGCGAAGAGACCCAGTACTTC. Encoded protein: CASSQDTSEETQYF.

CDR3 loop: CASTSDSIPDTQYF. In DNA form, the CDR3 reads TGTGCCAGCACTTCAGACAGTATCCCAGATACGCAGTATTTT. This chain uses TRBV25-1 with TRBJ2-3; tentatively, D is TRBD1 (5 bases). Trimming cost V 7 bases and J 4 bases, with 15 bases left between them. CDR1 and CDR2 (germline): MGHDK, SYGVNS. CDR3 length: 14 amino acids.

The chain couples TRBV19 to TRBJ1-1, with D maybe TRBD1 (5 bases). This CDR3 has 13 amino acids. CDR1 is LNHDA, CDR2 SQIVND, per germline (reference sequence). V shed 4 bases and J shed 9 bases, with 15 bases lying between them. CDR3 DNA: TGTGCCAGTAGTAAGATGGCAGGGCTGAAAGCTTTCTTT. Translating it yields CASSKMAGLKAFF.

This sequence joins TRBV6-6 and TRBJ2-2, with 7 positions matching TRBD1. Germline V gene data show CDR1 as MNHNY and CDR2 as SVGAGI (reference sequence). This CDR3 contains 15 residues. V trimming: 5 bases; J trimming: 2 bases; junction bases outside the gene matches: 5. CDR3 protein: CASSPTGANTGELFF. The CDR3 nucleotides read TGTGCCAGCAGTCCAACAGGGGCCAACACCGGGGAGCTGTTTTTT.